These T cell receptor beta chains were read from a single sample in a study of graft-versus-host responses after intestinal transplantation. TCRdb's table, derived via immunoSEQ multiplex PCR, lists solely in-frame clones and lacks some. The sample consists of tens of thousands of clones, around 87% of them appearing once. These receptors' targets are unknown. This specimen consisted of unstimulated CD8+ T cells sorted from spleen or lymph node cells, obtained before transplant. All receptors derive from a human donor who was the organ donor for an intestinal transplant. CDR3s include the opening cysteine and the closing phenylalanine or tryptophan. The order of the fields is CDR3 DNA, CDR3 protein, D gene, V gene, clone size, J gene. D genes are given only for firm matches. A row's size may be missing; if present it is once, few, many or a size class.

TGCGCCAGCAGCCAAGATCTCTCAGGGATGAACACTGAAGCTTTCTTT | CASSQDLSGMNTEAFF | - | TRBV4-1 | - | TRBJ1-1
TGTGCCAGCAGATCGACAGGGGTGACCAACGTCCTGACTTTC | CASRSTGVTNVLTF | TRBD1 | TRBV6-5 | - | TRBJ2-6
TGTGCCAGCAGCGTGGGACAGGGCCATGAGCAGTTCTTC | CASSVGQGHEQFF | TRBD1 | TRBV7-8 | - | TRBJ2-1
TGCGCCAGCAGCTTGGCCTACAGGGTTTCAGAGACCCAGTACTTC | CASSLAYRVSETQYF | - | TRBV5-1 | - | TRBJ2-5
TGCGCCAGCAGTGAGTCTAGAGTCTCGGACAGGGCCCATGGCTACACCTTC | CASSESRVSDRAHGYTF | TRBD1 | TRBV10-1 | - | TRBJ1-2
TGTGCCATCAGTGGGAAGGGGGCTCGTAATGAAAAACTGTTTTTT | CAISGKGARNEKLFF | TRBD1 | TRBV10-3 | - | TRBJ1-4
TGTGCCACCAGGACGACAGAAGACGATGAAAAACTGTTTTTT | CATRTTEDDEKLFF | - | TRBV15 | - | TRBJ1-4
TGTGCCAGCAGCCGGGACTCACCGAGGGGAGAGACCCAGTACTTC | CASSRDSPRGETQYF | - | TRBV11-2 | - | TRBJ2-5
TGTGCCAGCAGTCACGGCTACAATGAGCAGTTCTTC | CASSHGYNEQFF | - | TRBV27 | once | TRBJ2-1
TGTGCCAGCAGCTCAGGGGACATCTATAACTATGGCTACACCTTC | CASSSGDIYNYGYTF | - | TRBV5-6 | - | TRBJ1-2
TGCGCCAGCAGCCAGGGCACAGGGGCTCCAAACACCATATATTTT | CASSQGTGAPNTIYF | TRBD1 | TRBV4-3 | few | TRBJ1-3
TGTGCCAGCTCATCCCCCCTCTCACCAGCCCTAGGTAATTCACCCCTCCACTTT | CASSSPLSPALGNSPLHF | - | TRBV28 | - | TRBJ1-6
TGTGCCAGCAGTGCGTTCGGGAGTGAAGCTTTCTTT | CASSAFGSEAFF | - | TRBV6-1 | - | TRBJ1-1
TGTGCCAGCAGTGCCGACAGGACTGGCACTGAAGCTTTCTTT | CASSADRTGTEAFF | - | TRBV6-4 | - | TRBJ1-1
TGTGCCAGCAGTGAAGGGAGGGAATTCGATGAAAAACTGTTTTTT | CASSEGREFDEKLFF | - | TRBV2 | - | TRBJ1-4
TGTGCCAGCAGTTTATATGGAGCCTCGCCTTATAATTCACCCCTCCACTTT | CASSLYGASPYNSPLHF | - | TRBV28 | once | TRBJ1-6
TGTGCCAGCAGCGCGGACGGAGAGGGTGAAGCTTTCTTT | CASSADGEGEAFF | - | TRBV2 | - | TRBJ1-1
TGTGCCAGCAGCCCACCGGACTGGGAAGGCACAGATACGCAGTATTTT | CASSPPDWEGTDTQYF | - | TRBV9 | - | TRBJ2-3
TGTGCCAGCAGTCAAAGTAGCGGGGGGGCCGAAAAGACCCAGTACTTC | CASSQSSGGAEKTQYF | TRBD2 | TRBV7-8 | - | TRBJ2-5
TGTGCCAGCAGGTCAGGCAACACCATATATTTT | CASRSGNTIYF | - | TRBV7-9 | few | TRBJ1-3
TGTGCCAGTAGTTACAGGATTGGGATGAAGACCCAGTACTTC | CASSYRIGMKTQYF | - | TRBV19 | - | TRBJ2-5
TGTGCCAGTAGTAGAGGGATGAACACTGAAGCTTTCTTT | CASSRGMNTEAFF | - | TRBV19 | - | TRBJ1-1
TGTGCCTGGAGTGCCCGGGACAGCCTCTACAATGAGCAGTTCTTC | CAWSARDSLYNEQFF | TRBD1 | TRBV30 | - | TRBJ2-1
TGTGCCAGCAGTGACGATGCAAGCAGCACAGATACGCAGTATTTT | CASSDDASSTDTQYF | - | TRBV6-4 | few | TRBJ2-3
TGTGCCAGCAGCTTAGTGAGGACTAGCGGGGGACGTGCTAGCACAGATACGCAGTATTTT | CASSLVRTSGGRASTDTQYF | TRBD2 | TRBV7-6 | - | TRBJ2-3